This TCR beta chain was recovered during a study of blood T cells in healthy people across ages. Looked up from germline, CDR1 is SQVTM and CDR2 is ANQGSEA. This CDR3 region has 15 residues. Trimming pared 5 bases from V and 7 bases from J, leaving 21 bases between. Together with a sample-barcoded 5' primer, a J-beta primer mix was included in a second PCR lasting roughly 6 to 12 cycles. In TCRdb, the 5' RACE reads were re-called with MiXCR into one record per CDR3 protein. The data show fewer than 800,000 distinct CDR3 sequences, about 30% seen once. This chain connects TRBV29-1 to TRBJ2-1; TRBD1 is a possible D gene (6 bases). The TCR sequence derives from a woman aged 80 or over in good health. Input material: blood. The CDR3 region is CSVISPGQIGNEQFF. The CDR3 coding sequence is TGCAGCGTTATCTCACCGGGACAAATCGGTAATGAGCAGTTCTTC.